This T cell receptor (beta chain) was identified in a study of T cell responses to AZD1222 COVID-19 vaccine. Study conclusions and caveats: Only a handful of people who got AZD1222 tested seropositive at baseline. Donors were mostly white British, more females; clonal diversity possibly underestimated.

With respect to this clone: Antigen specificity is unknown.

J was trimmed by 9 bases and V by 8 bases; bases with no gene match: 14. CDR1 and CDR2 (germline): SNHLY, FYNNEI. There are 14 residues in the CDR3. Using immunoSEQ multiplex PCR, the repertoire was profiled, and TCRdb retains in-frame clones only, with some absent. The data contain 70,000 or so clones, less than 85% of them singletons. This chain joins TRBV2 and TRBJ2-7; the match to TRBD1 covers 9 bases. The sequences come from peripheral blood, collected 28 days after the second AZD1222 dose. The receptor's source is an adult who received the AZD1222 COVID-19 vaccine. The CDR3 spells CASRQGGQRLGQYF. CDR3 sequence (DNA): TGTGCCAGCCGACAGGGGGGGCAGAGACTCGGGCAGTACTTC. Combining the CDR3 with reference TRBV2 and TRBJ2-7 gives the whole variable domain EPEVTQTPSHQVTQMGQEVILRCVPISNHLYFYWYRQILGQKVEFLVSFYNNEISEKSEIFDDQFSVERPDGSNFTLKIRSTKLEDSAMYFCASRQGGQRLGQYFGPGTRLTVT.